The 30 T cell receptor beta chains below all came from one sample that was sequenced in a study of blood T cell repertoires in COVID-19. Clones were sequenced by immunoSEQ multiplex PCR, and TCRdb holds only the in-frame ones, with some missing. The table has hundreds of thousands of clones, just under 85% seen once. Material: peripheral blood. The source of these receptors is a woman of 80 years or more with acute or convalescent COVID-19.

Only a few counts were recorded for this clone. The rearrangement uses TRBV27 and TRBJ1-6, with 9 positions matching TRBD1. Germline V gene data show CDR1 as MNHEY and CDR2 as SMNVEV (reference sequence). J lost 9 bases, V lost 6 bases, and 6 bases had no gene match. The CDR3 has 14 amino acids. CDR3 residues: CASRLDRGSSPLHF. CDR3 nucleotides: TGTGCCAGCAGACTAGACAGGGGGAGTTCACCCCTCCACTTT.

The CDR3 sequence: CASSFGPGTGGAVGKLFF. CDR3 nucleotides: TGTGCCAGCAGCTTTGGCCCCGGGACAGGGGGCGCCGTGGGAAAACTGTTTTTT. The genes are TRBV11-2 and TRBJ1-4; TRBD1 matches 12 bases. CDR3 size: 18 residues. With 3 bases clipped from V and 10 bases from J, the junction kept 15 bases outside the gene matches. The V gene's germline CDR1 is SGHAT and CDR2 FQNNGV. Filled out from reference TRBV11-2 and TRBJ1-4, the complete variable domain reads EAGVAQSPRYKIIEKRQSVAFWCNPISGHATLYWYQQILGQGPKLLIQFQNNGVVDDSQLPKDRFSAERLKGVDSTLKIQPAKLEDSAVYLCASSFGPGTGGAVGKLFFGSGTQLSVL.

CDR3: CASSQLNSPLHF. The CDR3 DNA reads as TGTGCCAGCAGCCAACTAAATTCACCCCTCCACTTT. The chain links TRBV3-1 (or the pseudogene TRBV3-2) to TRBJ1-6; no definite D call. From germline, CDR1 is LGHDT and CDR2 YNNKEL (reference sequence). The CDR3 is 12 residues long. V dropped 2 bases and J dropped 7 bases, with 3 bases sitting between them.

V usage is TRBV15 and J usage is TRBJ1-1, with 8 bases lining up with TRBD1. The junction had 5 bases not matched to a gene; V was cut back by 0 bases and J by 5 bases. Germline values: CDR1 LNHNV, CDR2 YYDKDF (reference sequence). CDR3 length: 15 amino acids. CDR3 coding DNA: TGTGCCACCAGCAGAGATCCGGACAGGGCTACTGAAGCTTTCTTT. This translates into CATSRDPDRATEAFF.

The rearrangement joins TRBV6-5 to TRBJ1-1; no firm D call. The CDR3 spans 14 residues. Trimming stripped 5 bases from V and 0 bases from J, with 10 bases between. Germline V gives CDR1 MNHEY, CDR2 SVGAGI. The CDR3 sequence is CASSRDFLNTEAFF. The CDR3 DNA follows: TGTGCCAGCAGTCGAGACTTTCTGAACACTGAAGCTTTCTTT.

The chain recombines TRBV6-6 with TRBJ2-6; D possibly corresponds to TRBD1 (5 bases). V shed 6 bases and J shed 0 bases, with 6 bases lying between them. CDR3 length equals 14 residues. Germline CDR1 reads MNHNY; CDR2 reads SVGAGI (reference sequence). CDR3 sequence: CASRTVSGANVLTF. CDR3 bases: TGTGCCAGCAGGACAGTCTCTGGGGCCAACGTCCTGACTTTC.

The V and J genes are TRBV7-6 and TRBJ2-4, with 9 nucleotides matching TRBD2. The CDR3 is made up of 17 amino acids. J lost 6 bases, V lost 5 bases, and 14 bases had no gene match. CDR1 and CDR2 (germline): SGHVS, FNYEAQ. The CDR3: CASSPRRAGGPGNIQYF. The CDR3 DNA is TGTGCCAGCAGCCCAAGGCGAGCGGGGGGCCCGGGAAACATTCAGTACTTC.

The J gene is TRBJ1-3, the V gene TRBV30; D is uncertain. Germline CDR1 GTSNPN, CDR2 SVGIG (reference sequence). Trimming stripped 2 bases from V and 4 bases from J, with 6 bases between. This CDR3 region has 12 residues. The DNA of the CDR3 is TGTGCCTGGAGTCGAGTCGGAAACACCATATATTTT. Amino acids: CAWSRVGNTIYF.

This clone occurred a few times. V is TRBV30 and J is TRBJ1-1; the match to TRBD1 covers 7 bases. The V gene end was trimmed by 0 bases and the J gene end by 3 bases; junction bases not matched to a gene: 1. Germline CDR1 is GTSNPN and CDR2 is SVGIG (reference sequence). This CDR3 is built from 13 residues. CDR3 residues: CAWSVDRDTEAFF. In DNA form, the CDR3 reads TGTGCCTGGAGTGTTGACAGGGACACTGAAGCTTTCTTT.

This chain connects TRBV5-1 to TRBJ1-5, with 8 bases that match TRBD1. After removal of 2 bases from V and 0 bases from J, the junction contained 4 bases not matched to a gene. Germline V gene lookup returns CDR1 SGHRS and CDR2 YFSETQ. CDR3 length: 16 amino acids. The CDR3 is CASSFTGGDSNQPQHF. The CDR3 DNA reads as TGCGCCAGCAGCTTCACAGGGGGTGATAGCAATCAGCCCCAGCATTTT. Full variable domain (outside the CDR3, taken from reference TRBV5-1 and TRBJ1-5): KAGVTQTPRYLIKTRGQQVTLSCSPISGHRSVSWYQQTPGQGLQFLFEYFSETQRNKGNFPGRFSGRQFSNSRSEMNVSTLELGDSALYLCASSFTGGDSNQPQHFGDGTRLSIL.

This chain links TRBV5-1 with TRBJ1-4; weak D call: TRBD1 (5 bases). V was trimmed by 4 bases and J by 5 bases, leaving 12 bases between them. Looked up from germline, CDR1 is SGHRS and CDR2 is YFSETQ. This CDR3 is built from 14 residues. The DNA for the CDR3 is TGCGCCAGCAGCCCCGGACAAATAAATGAAAAACTGTTTTTT. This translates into CASSPGQINEKLFF.

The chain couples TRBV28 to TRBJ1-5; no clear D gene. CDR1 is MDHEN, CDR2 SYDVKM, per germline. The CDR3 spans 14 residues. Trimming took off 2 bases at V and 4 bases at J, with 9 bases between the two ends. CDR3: CASSLGGLNQPQHF. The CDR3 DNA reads TGTGCCAGCAGTTTAGGAGGGTTGAATCAGCCCCAGCATTTT.

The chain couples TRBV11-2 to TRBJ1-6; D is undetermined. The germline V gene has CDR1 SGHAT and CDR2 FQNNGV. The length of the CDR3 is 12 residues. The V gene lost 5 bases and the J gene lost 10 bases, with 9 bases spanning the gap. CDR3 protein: CASSPSESPLHF. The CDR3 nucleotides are TGTGCCAGCAGCCCGTCTGAGTCACCCCTCCACTTT. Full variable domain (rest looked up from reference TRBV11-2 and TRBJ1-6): EAGVAQSPRYKIIEKRQSVAFWCNPISGHATLYWYQQILGQGPKLLIQFQNNGVVDDSQLPKDRFSAERLKGVDSTLKIQPAKLEDSAVYLCASSPSESPLHFGNGTRLTVT.

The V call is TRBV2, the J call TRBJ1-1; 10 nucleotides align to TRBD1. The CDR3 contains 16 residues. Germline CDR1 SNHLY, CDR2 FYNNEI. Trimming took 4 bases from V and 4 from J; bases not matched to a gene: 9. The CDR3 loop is CASSVRDRGRGTEAFF. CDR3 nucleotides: TGTGCCAGCAGTGTTCGGGACAGGGGCAGGGGCACTGAAGCTTTCTTT.

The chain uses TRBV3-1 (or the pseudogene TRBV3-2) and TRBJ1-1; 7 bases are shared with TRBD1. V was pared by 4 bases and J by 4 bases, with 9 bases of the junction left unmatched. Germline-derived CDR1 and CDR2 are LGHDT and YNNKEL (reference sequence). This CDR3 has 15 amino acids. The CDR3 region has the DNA TGTGCCAGCAGCCTAGGTCGACAGGGCCGCACTGAAGCTTTCTTT. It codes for CASSLGRQGRTEAFF.

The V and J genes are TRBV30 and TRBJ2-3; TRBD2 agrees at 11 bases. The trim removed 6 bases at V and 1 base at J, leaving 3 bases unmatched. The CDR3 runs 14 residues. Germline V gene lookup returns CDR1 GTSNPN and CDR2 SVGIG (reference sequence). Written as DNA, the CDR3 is TGTGCCTGTTCGGGACTAGCGGGCACAGATACGCAGTATTTT. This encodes CACSGLAGTDTQYF.

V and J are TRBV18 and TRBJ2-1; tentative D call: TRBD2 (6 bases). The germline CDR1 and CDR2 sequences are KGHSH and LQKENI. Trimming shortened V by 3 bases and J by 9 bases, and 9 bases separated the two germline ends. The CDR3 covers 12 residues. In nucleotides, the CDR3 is TGTGCCAGCTCACCGGCCGGGAGTGAGCAGTTCTTC. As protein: CASSPAGSEQFF.

The CDR3 bases are TGTGCCAGCACCCGGCAGGGAAATCTCCTCGAGCAGTACTTC. It specifies CASTRQGNLLEQYF. The V call is TRBV6-5, the J call TRBJ2-7; D possibly corresponds to TRBD1 (5 bases). CDR3 size: 14 residues. Germline CDR1 reads MNHEY; CDR2 reads SVGAGI. With 7 bases removed from V and 6 bases from J, the gap between germline ends came to 19 bases.

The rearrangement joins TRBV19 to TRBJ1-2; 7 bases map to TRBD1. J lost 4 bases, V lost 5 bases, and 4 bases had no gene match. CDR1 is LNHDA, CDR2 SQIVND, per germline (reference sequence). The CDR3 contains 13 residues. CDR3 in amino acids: CASSSGQVYGYTF. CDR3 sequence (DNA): TGTGCCAGTAGTTCTGGACAGGTCTATGGCTACACCTTC.

The CDR3 DNA reads TGTGCCAGCAGCCCCCCAGGTGGGGGCAGAGGGGAGACCCAGTACTTC. Amino acid sequence: CASSPPGGGRGETQYF. The J gene is TRBJ2-5, the V gene TRBV7-2, with D perhaps matching TRBD1 (6 bases). The V end was cut by 5 bases, the J end by 5 bases, with 21 bases between. The CDR3 extends over 16 amino acids. The germline V gene has CDR1 SGHTA and CDR2 FQGNSA.

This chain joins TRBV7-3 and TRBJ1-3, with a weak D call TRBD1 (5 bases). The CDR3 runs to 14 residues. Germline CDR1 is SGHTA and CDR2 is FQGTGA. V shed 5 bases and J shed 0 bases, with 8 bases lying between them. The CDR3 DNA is TGTGCCAGCAGCCCTGACAGCTCTGGAAACACCATATATTTT. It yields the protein CASSPDSSGNTIYF. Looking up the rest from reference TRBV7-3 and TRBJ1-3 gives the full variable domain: GAGVSQTPSNKVTEKGKYVELRCDPISGHTALYWYRQSLGQGPEFLIYFQGTGAADDSGLPNDRFFAVRPEGSVSTLKIQRTERGDSAVYLCASSPDSSGNTIYFGEGSWLTVV.

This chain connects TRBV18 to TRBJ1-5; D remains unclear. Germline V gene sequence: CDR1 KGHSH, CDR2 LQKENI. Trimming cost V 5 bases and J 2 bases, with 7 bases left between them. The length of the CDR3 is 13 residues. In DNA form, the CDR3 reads TGTGCCAGCTCAGAGGGAGGCAATCAGCCCCAGCATTTT. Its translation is CASSEGGNQPQHF.

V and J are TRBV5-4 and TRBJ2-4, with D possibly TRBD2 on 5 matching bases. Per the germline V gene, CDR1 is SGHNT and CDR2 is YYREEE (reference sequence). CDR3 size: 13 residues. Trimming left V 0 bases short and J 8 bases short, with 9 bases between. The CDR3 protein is CASSLAGNDIQYF. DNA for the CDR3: TGTGCCAGCAGCTTGGCCGGGAATGACATTCAGTACTTC.

For the CDR3, the DNA is TGTGCCACCAGCAGAGATCGGGGAGCAGGAGGGGCCAACGTCCTGACTTTC. Protein product: CATSRDRGAGGANVLTF. The chain joins TRBV15 to TRBJ2-6; D perhaps matches TRBD2 (5 bases). V lost 0 bases, J lost 4 bases, and 13 bases lay in between. CDR1 and CDR2 (germline): LNHNV, YYDKDF (reference sequence). This CDR3 region has 17 residues. Supplemented by reference TRBV15 and TRBJ2-6, the full variable domain reads DAMVIQNPRYQVTQFGKPVTLSCSQTLNHNVMYWYQQKSSQAPKLLFHYYDKDFNNEADTPDNFQSRRPNTSFCFLDIRSPGLGDTAMYLCATSRDRGAGGANVLTFGAGSRLTVL.

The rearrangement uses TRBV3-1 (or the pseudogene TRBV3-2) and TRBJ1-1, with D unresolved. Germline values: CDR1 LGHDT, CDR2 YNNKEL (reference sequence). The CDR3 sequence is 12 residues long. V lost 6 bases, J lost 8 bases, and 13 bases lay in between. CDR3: CASSQLNFEAFF. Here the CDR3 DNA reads TGTGCCAGCAGTCAACTGAACTTCGAAGCTTTCTTT.

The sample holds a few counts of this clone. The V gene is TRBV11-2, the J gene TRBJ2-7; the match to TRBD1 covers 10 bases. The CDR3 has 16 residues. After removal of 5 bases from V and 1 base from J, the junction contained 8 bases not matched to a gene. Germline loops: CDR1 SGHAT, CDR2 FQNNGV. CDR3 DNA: TGTGCCAGCAGCCCCGGACAGGGGGGTCGGTCCTACGAGCAGTACTTC. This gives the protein CASSPGQGGRSYEQYF.

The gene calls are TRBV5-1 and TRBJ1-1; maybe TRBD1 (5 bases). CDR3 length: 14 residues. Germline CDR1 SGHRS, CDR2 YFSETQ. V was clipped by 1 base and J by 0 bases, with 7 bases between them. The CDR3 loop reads CASSLQGVNTEAFF. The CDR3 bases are TGCGCCAGCAGCTTGCAAGGGGTGAACACTGAAGCTTTCTTT.

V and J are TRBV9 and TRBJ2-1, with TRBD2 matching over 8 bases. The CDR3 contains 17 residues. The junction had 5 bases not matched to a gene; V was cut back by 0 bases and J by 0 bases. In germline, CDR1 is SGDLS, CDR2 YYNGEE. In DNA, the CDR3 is TGTGCCAGCAGCGTAGTTTCCGGGGGGGCCTCCTACAATGAGCAGTTCTTC. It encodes CASSVVSGGASYNEQFF.

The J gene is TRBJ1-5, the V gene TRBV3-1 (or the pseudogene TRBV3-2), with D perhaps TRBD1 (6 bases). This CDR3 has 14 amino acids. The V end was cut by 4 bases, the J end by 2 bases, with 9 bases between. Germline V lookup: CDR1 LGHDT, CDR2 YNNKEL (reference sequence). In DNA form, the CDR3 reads TGTGCCAGCAGCCCTAGACAGGGCAATCAGCCCCAGCATTTT. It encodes CASSPRQGNQPQHF.

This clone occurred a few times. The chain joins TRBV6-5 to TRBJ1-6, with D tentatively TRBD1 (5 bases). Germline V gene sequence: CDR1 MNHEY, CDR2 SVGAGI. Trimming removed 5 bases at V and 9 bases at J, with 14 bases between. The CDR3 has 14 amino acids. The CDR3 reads CASSPNRGSSPLHF. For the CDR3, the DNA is TGTGCCAGCAGTCCCAACCGGGGGAGTTCACCCCTCCACTTT.